This T cell receptor (beta chain) was recorded in a study of chemoradiotherapy in HPV16-positive cancers. Turning to the study itself: Candidate HPV-specific clones and shared TCR motifs came from a couple of HPV16-positive patients.

CDR1 and CDR2 (germline): LGHNA, YNFKEQ. The length of the CDR3 is 15 residues. The ends were cut back, 4 bases at V and 4 bases at J, with 16 bases in the middle. A single count supports this clone. Its antigen is unidentified. General study results and limits: Only a couple of HPV16-positive patients supplied the functional HPV-specificity definition. Candidate HPV-specific clones and E7-related TCR motifs grew in tumor during treatment.

The table came from immunoSEQ multiplex PCR; TCRdb's copy has only in-frame clones and leaves some out. The sample contains about 5,600 clones, more than 65% of which appear only once. The receptor's source is a human donor with HPV-associated anogenital cancer. Here the sequenced sample was tumor tissue, taken from a patient who underwent chemoradiotherapy. The chain combines TRBV4-2 with TRBJ1-2; no clear D gene. The CDR3, as DNA: TGTGCCAGCAGCCTCTCGTGGCAGGAACCCTATGGCTACACCTTC. Encoded protein: CASSLSWQEPYGYTF.